The clone carrying this T cell receptor (beta chain) was observed a few times. Its antigen is still unknown. Trimming took 2 bases from V and 2 from J; bases not matched to a gene: 3. The germline gives CDR1 MNHEY, CDR2 SVGAGI. The CDR3 runs to 15 residues. The data were taken from a study of beta chain features in type 1 diabetes. Notes on the study in general: Shortening that was moderate but significant affected the TCRB CDR3s of Type 1 diabetes patients in all four CD4+ subsets. VDJ junctions from type 1 diabetes patients carried fewer insertions and larger deletions.

Expressed TCRB transcripts were sequenced, since all the RNA that had been isolated was reverse transcribed. Some clones are missing from TCRdb's copy, which holds only in-frame ones; the method was immunoSEQ multiplex PCR. This table holds a few hundred thousand clones, 9.6% found once. This sequence originates from a man in his thirties or forties with type 1 diabetes. The sample consisted of central memory CD4+ T cells from blood. V is TRBV6-5 and J is TRBJ2-7; 10 bases map to TRBD1. Written as DNA, the CDR3 is TGTGCCAGCAGTTACCTGGGACAGGGGACCTACGAGCAGTACTTC. Translating gives CASSYLGQGTYEQYF.